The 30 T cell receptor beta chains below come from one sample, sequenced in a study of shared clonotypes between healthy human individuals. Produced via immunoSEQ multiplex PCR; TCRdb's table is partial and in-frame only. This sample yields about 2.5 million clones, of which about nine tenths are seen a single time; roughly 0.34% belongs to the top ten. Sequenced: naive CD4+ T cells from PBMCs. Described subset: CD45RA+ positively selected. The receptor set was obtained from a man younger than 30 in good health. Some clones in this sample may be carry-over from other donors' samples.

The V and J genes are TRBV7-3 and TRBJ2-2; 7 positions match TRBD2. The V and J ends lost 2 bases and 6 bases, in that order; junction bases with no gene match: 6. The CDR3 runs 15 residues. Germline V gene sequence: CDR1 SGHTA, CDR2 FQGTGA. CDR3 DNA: TGTGCCAGCAGCTTAGTAGGCGGGAGTCCCGGGGAGCTGTTTTTT. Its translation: CASSLVGGSPGELFF.

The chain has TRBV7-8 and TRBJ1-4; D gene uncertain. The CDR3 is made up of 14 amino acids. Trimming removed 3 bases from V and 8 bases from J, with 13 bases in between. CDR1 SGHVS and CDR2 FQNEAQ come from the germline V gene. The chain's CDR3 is CASSLSRTVEKLFF. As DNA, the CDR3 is TGTGCCAGCAGCTTGTCTAGGACGGTGGAAAAACTGTTTTTT.

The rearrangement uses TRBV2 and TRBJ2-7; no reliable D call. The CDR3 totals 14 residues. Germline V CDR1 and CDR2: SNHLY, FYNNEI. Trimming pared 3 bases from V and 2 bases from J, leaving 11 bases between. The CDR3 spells CASSDSPAAYEQYF. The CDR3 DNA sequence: TGTGCCAGCAGTGATTCACCCGCCGCCTACGAGCAGTACTTC.

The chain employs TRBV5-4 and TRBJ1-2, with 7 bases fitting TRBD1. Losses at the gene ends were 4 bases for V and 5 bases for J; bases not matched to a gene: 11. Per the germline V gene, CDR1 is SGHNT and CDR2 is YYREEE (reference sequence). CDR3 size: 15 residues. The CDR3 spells CASSAGEGGPYGYTF. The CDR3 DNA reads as TGTGCCAGCAGCGCCGGGGAAGGGGGCCCGTATGGCTACACCTTC. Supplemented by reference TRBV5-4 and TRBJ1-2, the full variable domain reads ETGVTQSPTHLIKTRGQQVTLRCSSQSGHNTVSWYQQALGQGPQFIFQYYREEENGRGNFPPRFSGLQFPNYSSELNVNALELDDSALYLCASSAGEGGPYGYTFGSGTRLTVV.

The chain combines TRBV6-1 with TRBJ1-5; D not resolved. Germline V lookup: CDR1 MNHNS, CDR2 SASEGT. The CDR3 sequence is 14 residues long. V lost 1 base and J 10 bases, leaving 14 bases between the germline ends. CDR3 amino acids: CASSEGSAGYPQHF. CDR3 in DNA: TGTGCCAGCAGTGAAGGTTCCGCGGGGTATCCCCAGCATTTT.

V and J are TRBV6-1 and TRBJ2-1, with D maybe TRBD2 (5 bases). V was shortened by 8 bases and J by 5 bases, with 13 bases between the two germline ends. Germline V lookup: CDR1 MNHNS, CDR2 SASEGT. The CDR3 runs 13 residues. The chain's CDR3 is CASSPGFNNEQFF. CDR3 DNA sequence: TGTGCCAGCTCGCCGGGGTTTAACAATGAGCAGTTCTTC.

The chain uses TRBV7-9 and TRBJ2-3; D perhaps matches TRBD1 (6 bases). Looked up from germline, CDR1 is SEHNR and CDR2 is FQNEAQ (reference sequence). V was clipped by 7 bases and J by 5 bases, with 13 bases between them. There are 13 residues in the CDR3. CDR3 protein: CASNSVGGDTQYF. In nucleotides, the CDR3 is TGTGCCAGCAACTCCGTAGGGGGAGATACGCAGTATTTT.

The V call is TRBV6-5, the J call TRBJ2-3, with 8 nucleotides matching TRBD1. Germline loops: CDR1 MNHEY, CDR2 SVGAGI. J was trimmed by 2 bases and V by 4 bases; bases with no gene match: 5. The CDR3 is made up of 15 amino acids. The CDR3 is CASSFRTGYTDTQYF. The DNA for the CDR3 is TGTGCCAGCAGTTTCAGGACAGGGTACACAGATACGCAGTATTTT.

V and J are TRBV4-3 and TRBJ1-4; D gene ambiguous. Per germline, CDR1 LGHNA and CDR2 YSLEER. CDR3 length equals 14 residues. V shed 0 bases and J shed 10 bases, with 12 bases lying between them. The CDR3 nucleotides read TGCGCCAGCAGCCAAGATTACCCCGGTGGAAAACTGTTTTTT. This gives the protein CASSQDYPGGKLFF.

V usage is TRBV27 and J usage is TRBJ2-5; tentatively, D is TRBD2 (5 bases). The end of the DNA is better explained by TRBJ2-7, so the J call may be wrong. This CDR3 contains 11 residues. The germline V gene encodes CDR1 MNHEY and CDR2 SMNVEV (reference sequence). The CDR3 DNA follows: TGTGCCAGCAGTTTGAGGGACGAGCAGTACTTC. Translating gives CASSLRDEQYF.

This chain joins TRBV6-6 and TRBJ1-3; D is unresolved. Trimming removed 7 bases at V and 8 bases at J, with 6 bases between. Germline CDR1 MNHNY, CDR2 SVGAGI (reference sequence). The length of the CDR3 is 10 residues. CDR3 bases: TGTGCCAGCACGAAAGACACCATATATTTT. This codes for CASTKDTIYF.

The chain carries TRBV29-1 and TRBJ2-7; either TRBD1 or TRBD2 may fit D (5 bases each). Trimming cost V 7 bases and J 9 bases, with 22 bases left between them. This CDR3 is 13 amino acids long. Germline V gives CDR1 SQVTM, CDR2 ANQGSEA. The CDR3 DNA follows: TGCAGCGCTCGGGTCGCCGGGGCCTATGGGCAGTACTTC. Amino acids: CSARVAGAYGQYF.

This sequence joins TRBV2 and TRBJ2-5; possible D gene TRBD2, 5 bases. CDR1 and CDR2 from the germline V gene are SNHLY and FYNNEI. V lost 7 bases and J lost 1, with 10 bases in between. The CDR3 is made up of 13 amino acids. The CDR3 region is CASMGETQETQYF. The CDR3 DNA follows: TGTGCCAGCATGGGAGAAACCCAAGAGACCCAGTACTTC.

CDR3 loop: CASSLSVWHGELFF. CDR3 nucleotides: TGTGCCAGCAGTTTATCCGTTTGGCACGGGGAGCTGTTTTTT. The rearrangement uses TRBV28 and TRBJ2-2; D uncertain. The germline V and J ends were trimmed by 1 base and 7 bases, with 10 bases remaining between them. Germline V CDR1 and CDR2: MDHEN, SYDVKM. There are 14 residues in the CDR3.

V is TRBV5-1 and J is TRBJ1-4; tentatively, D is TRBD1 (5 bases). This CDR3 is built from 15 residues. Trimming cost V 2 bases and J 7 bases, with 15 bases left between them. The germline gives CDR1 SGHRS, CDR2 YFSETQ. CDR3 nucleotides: TGCGCCAGCAGCTTAGGCGACAGTATTCTTGAAAAACTGTTTTTT. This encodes CASSLGDSILEKLFF.

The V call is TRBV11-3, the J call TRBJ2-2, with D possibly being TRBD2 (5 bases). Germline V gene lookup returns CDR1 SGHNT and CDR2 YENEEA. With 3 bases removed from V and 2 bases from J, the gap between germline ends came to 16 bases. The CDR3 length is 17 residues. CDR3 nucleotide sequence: TGTGCCAGCAGCTTTTCTTTTGGGGAGTTCAACACCGGGGAGCTGTTTTTT. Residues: CASSFSFGEFNTGELFF.

CDR3 sequence: CASSEAPPRQGWSQETQYF. CDR3 coding DNA: TGTGCCAGCAGTGAAGCCCCCCCACGGCAGGGGTGGTCCCAAGAGACCCAGTACTTC. This chain connects TRBV6-1 to TRBJ2-5, with a tentative D call TRBD1 (6 bases). CDR3 length equals 19 residues. Germline V gene data show CDR1 as MNHNS and CDR2 as SASEGT. V was trimmed by 0 bases and J by 1 base, leaving 21 bases between them.

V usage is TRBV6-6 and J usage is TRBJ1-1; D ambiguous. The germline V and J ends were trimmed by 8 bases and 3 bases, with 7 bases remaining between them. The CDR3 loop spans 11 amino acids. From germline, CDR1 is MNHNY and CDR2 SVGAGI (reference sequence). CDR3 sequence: CASGVDTEAFF. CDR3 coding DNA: TGTGCCAGCGGAGTGGACACTGAAGCTTTCTTT.

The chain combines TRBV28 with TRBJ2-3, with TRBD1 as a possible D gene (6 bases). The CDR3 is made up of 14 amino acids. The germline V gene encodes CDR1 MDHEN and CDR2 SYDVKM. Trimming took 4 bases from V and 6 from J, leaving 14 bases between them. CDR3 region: CASSSGGGVDTQYF. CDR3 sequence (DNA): TGTGCCAGCAGTTCAGGTGGGGGCGTGGATACGCAGTATTTT.

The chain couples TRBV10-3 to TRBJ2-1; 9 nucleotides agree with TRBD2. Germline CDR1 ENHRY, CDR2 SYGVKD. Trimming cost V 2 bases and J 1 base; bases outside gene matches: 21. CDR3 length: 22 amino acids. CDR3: CAISEAGPSLAGYLGSYNEQFF. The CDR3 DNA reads TGTGCCATCAGTGAGGCGGGCCCCTCGCTAGCGGGATATCTCGGGTCCTACAATGAGCAGTTCTTC.

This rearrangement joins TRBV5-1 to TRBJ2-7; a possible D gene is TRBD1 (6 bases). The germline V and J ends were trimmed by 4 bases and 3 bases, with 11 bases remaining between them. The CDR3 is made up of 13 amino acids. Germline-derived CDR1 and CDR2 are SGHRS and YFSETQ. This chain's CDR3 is CASSGQQNYEQYF. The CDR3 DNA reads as TGCGCCAGCAGCGGACAGCAAAACTACGAGCAGTACTTC.

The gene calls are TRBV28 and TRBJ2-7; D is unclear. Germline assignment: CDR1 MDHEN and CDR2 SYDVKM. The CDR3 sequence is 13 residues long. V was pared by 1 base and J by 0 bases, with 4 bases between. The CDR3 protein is CASSLSDSYEQYF. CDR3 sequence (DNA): TGTGCCAGCAGTTTATCCGACTCCTACGAGCAGTACTTC. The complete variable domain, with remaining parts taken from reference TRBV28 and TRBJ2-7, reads DVKVTQSSRYLVKRTGEKVFLECVQDMDHENMFWYRQDPGLGLRLIYFSYDVKMKEKGDIPEGYSVSREKKERFSLILESASTNQTSMYLCASSLSDSYEQYFGPGTRLTVT.

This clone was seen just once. The CDR3 DNA follows: TGTGCCAGCAGCTCTCCGGGACAGGGCATGAACACCATATATTTT. Amino acids: CASSSPGQGMNTIYF. The chain uses TRBV7-2 and TRBJ1-3; 9 positions match TRBD1. The V and J ends lost 4 bases and 7 bases, in that order; junction bases with no gene match: 8. CDR1 is SGHTA, CDR2 FQGNSA, per germline. The CDR3 extends over 15 amino acids.

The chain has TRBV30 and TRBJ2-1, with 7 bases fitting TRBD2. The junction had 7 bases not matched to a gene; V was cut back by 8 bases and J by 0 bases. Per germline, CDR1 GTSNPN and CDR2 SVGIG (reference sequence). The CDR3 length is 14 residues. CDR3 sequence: CAVSSGSSYNEQFF. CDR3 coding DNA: TGTGCCGTTTCTAGCGGTAGCTCCTACAATGAGCAGTTCTTC.

CDR3 in amino acids: CASSSSRTVFNYGYTF. In nucleotides, the CDR3 is TGTGCCAGCAGTTCTTCTCGGACAGTCTTTAACTATGGCTACACCTTC. The chain employs TRBV28 and TRBJ1-2; TRBD1 is a possible D gene (6 bases). V lost 4 bases and J lost 1, with 16 bases in between. This CDR3 region has 16 residues. Germline assignment: CDR1 MDHEN and CDR2 SYDVKM.

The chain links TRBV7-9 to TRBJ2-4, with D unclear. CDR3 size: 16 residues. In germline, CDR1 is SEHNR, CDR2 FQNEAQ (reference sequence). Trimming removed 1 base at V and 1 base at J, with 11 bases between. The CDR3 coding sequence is TGTGCCAGCAGCTTAGTAGTGATTGGGGCCAAAAACATTCAGTACTTC. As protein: CASSLVVIGAKNIQYF.

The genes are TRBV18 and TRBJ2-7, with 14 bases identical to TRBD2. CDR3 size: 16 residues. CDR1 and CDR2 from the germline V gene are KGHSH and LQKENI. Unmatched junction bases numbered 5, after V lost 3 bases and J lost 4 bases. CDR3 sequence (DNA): TGTGCCAGCTCACCCAGTGGGACTAGCGGGAGATACGAGCAGTACTTC. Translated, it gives CASSPSGTSGRYEQYF.

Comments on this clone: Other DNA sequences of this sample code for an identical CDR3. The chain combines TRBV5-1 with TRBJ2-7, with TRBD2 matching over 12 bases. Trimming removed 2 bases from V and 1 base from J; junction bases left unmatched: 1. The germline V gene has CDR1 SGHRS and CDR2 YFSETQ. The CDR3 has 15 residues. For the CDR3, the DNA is TGCGCCAGCAGCTTACTAGCGGGAGGTTCCTACGAGCAGTACTTC. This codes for CASSLLAGGSYEQYF. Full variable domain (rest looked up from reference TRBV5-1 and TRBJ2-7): KAGVTQTPRYLIKTRGQQVTLSCSPISGHRSVSWYQQTPGQGLQFLFEYFSETQRNKGNFPGRFSGRQFSNSRSEMNVSTLELGDSALYLCASSLLAGGSYEQYFGPGTRLTVT.

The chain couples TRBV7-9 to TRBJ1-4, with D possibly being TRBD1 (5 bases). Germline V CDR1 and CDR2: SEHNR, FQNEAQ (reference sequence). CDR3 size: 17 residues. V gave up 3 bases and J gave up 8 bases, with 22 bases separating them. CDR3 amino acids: CASSFLYSPGTLEKLFF. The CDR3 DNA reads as TGTGCCAGCAGCTTCTTGTATTCCCCCGGGACTCTAGAAAAACTGTTTTTT.

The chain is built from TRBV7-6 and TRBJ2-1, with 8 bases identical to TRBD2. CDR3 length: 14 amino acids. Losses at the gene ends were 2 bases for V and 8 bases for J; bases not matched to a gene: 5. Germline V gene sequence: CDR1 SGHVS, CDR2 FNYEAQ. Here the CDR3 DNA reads TGTGCCAGCAGCTTACTCAGCGGGAGCGATGAGCAGTTCTTC. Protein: CASSLLSGSDEQFF.